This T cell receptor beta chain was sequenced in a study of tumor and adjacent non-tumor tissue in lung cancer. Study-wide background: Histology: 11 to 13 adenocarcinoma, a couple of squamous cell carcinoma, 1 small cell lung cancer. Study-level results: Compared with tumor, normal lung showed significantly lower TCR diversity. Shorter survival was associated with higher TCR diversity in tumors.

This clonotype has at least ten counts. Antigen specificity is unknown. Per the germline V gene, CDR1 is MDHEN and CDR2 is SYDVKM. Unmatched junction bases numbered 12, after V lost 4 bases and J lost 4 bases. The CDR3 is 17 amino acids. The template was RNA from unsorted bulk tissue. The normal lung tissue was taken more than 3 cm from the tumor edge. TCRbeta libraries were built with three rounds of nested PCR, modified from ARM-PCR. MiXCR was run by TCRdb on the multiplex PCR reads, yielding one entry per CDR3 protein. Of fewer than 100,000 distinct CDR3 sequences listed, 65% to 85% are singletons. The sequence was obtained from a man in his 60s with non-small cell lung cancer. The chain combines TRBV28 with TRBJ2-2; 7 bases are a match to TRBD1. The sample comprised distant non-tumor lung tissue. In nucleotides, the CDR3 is TGTGCCAGCAGTTCTAACAGGGGAAGAGAGGCCACCGGGGAGCTGTTTTTT. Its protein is CASSSNRGREATGELFF. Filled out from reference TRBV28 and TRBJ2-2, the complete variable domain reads DVKVTQSSRYLVKRTGEKVFLECVQDMDHENMFWYRQDPGLGLRLIYFSYDVKMKEKGDIPEGYSVSREKKERFSLILESASTNQTSMYLCASSSNRGREATGELFFGEGSRLTVL.